Described below is a single T cell receptor beta chain sequence and its context. Its specificity is unknown. Profiling relied on immunoSEQ multiplex PCR, and the TCRdb table lists in-frame clones only, not all of them. The sample consists of 200,000 to 250,000 clones, over 65% of them appearing once. This CDR3 comprises 14 residues. V shed 4 bases, J shed 14 bases, and the junction held 10 bases outside the gene matches. This entry is derived from a study of cytomegalovirus exposure and HLA in healthy donors. Study outcomes and limitations: The tendency of first-cohort TCR clusters to co-occur in the 120 or so validation repertoires was identified by a subsequent analysis.

Sample: PBMCs. The rearrangement uses TRBV5-7 and TRBJ2-4, with TRBD2 identical over 12 bases. TRBV5-7 is known as an ORF, though its function is uncertain. This sequence was found in a woman between 18 and 30 years old in good health and CMV-seronegative. CDR3 nucleotides: TGTGCCAGCAGCATTCTAGCGGGAGGGCCTATTGAGTACTTC. Its protein product is CASSILAGGPIEYF.